This T cell receptor beta chain was sequenced in a study of blood T cell repertoires in COVID-19. This CDR3 comprises 14 residues. V lost 2 bases and J lost 8, with 12 bases in between. The V gene's germline CDR1 is MDHEN and CDR2 SYDVKM. Profiling relied on immunoSEQ multiplex PCR, and the TCRdb table lists in-frame clones only, not all of them. The repertoire has 150,000 to 200,000 clones, roughly 80% of them found once; the top ten carry 6% to 8.5%. The sequenced sample consisted of peripheral blood. V is TRBV28 and J is TRBJ1-4; D might be TRBD1 (5 bases). This TCR derives from a woman in her sixties or seventies with COVID-19, enrolled during active disease. The CDR3 region is CASSLNPGGEKLFF. CDR3 in DNA: TGTGCCAGCAGTTTAAACCCGGGGGGAGAAAAACTGTTTTTT.